This is a list of T cell receptor beta chains from one sample in a study of blood T cell dynamics during melanoma immunotherapy. Only in-frame clones appear in the TCRdb table, and some are missing; sequencing was by immunoSEQ multiplex PCR. The sample shows fewer than 15,000 clones, roughly nine tenths of them seen only once. Source: effector memory CD8+ T cells from blood, taken from a patient treated with checkpoint blockade. Every receptor here comes from a human donor with melanoma. Both conserved end residues are part of each CDR3. D genes are given only for firm matches. Clone size is shown for a subset of rows, as once, few, many or a class of expanded clone.

d_gene	j_gene	abundance	v_gene	CDR3aa	CDR3nt
.	TRBJ2-3	.	TRBV11-2	CASSLFVGGTDTQYF	TGTGCCAGCAGCTTATTTGTAGGTGGCACAGATACGCAGTATTTT
TRBD1	TRBJ1-2	few	TRBV4-1	CASSHVAGTDGYTF	TGCGCCAGCAGCCACGTGGCGGGGACAGATGGCTACACCTTC
.	TRBJ2-3	.	TRBV29-1	CSGEGGDSGTDTQYF	TGCAGCGGTGAAGGAGGGGATTCGGGCACAGATACGCAGTATTTT
.	TRBJ2-7	.	TRBV15	CATSRDMGPYEQYF	TGTGCCACCAGCAGAGACATGGGACCCTACGAGCAGTACTTC
.	TRBJ2-3	once	TRBV5-4	CASIGGPGTDTQYF	TGTGCCAGCATCGGAGGGCCCGGAACAGATACGCAGTATTTT
.	TRBJ2-2	.	TRBV27	CAAWAGFNTGELFF	TGTGCCGCTTGGGCGGGGTTTAACACCGGGGAGCTGTTTTTT
.	TRBJ2-5	.	TRBV27	CASSLGLPGGETQYF	TGTGCCAGCAGTTTGGGGCTCCCAGGCGGGGAGACCCAGTACTTC
TRBD1	TRBJ2-1	.	TRBV4-1	CASSQGDRYLGQFF	TGCGCCAGCAGCCAAGGGGACAGGTACTTGGGGCAGTTCTTC
TRBD2	TRBJ2-5	.	TRBV19	CASSDTATLAAQETQYF	TGTGCCAGTAGCGACACTGCAACCCTAGCGGCCCAAGAGACCCAGTACTTC
.	TRBJ2-7	.	TRBV28	CASVGGAARVSYEQYF	TGTGCCAGCGTAGGGGGTGCGGCGAGGGTATCATACGAGCAGTACTTC
.	TRBJ2-7	.	TRBV28	CASSLGRYYEQYF	TGTGCCAGCAGTTTGGGTCGTTACTACGAGCAGTACTTC